Following are 21 T cell receptor beta chains from one sample sequenced in a study of T cells after posttransplantation cyclophosphamide. Busulfan-fludarabine conditioning, marrow transplant, and cyclophosphamide on days +3 and +4 were administered. Method: immunoSEQ multiplex PCR; TCRdb's copy keeps in-frame clones and lacks some. This sample includes fewer than 4,000 clones with no singletons; its ten biggest clones take up about 28%. Source: PBMCs, taken 84 days after allogeneic stem cell transplant with posttransplant cyclophosphamide. These receptors all stem from a female patient in her forties or fifties who received an allogeneic stem cell transplant from a related donor, was CMV-positive, and had no GVHD. The graft donor may be the source of some T cells.

Many counts were recorded for this clone. The chain links TRBV6-1 to TRBJ1-3; TRBD1 might be the D (5 bases). CDR1 and CDR2 (germline): MNHNS, SASEGT. The CDR3 sequence is 14 residues long. V lost 6 bases and J 2 bases, leaving 11 bases between the germline ends. CDR3 in DNA: TGTGCCAGCAGGCGGGGGAGGCCTGGAAACACCATATATTTT. Translating it yields CASRRGRPGNTIYF.

This clone is large. This chain joins TRBV19 and TRBJ2-1, with D possibly TRBD2 on 5 matching bases. Looked up from germline, CDR1 is LNHDA and CDR2 is SQIVND (reference sequence). CDR3 length equals 14 residues. Trimming removed 5 bases from V and 8 bases from J, with 16 bases in between. CDR3 amino acids: CASSVGPPGDEQFF. In nucleotides, the CDR3 is TGTGCCAGTAGTGTGGGCCCCCCCGGGGATGAGCAGTTCTTC.

Ten or more counts support this clone. The chain employs TRBV11-2 and TRBJ1-2; TRBD1 agrees at 7 bases. CDR1 SGHAT and CDR2 FQNNGV come from the germline V gene. CDR3 length: 17 residues. J lost 7 bases, V lost 5 bases, and 19 bases had no gene match. The CDR3 here is CASSTGQAHPILVGYTF. In DNA, the CDR3 is TGTGCCAGCAGCACTGGACAGGCCCACCCTATTTTGGTTGGCTACACCTTC.

This clone showed up many times. This rearrangement joins TRBV7-9 to TRBJ1-2, with 8 nucleotides matching TRBD1. The CDR3 runs to 15 residues. With V trimmed by 5 bases and J by 5 bases, 10 bases remained unmatched. From germline, CDR1 is SEHNR and CDR2 FQNEAQ (reference sequence). CDR3 DNA: TGTGCCAGCAGCCCCAACCCCGGACAGGGTTATGGCTACACCTTC. It yields the protein CASSPNPGQGYGYTF.

This clone was seen repeatedly, ten times or more. This rearrangement joins TRBV5-1 to TRBJ2-2, with TRBD2 matching 8 bases. The CDR3 contains 14 residues. Per germline, CDR1 SGHRS and CDR2 YFSETQ. V lost 7 bases to trimming and J lost 5 bases; unmatched junction nucleotides: 7. The CDR3 nucleotides read TGCGCCAGCGAGAGGGCTAGCGGGACCGGGGAGCTGTTTTTT. The encoded protein is CASERASGTGELFF.

By its share, this clone is medium-sized. The rearrangement links TRBV18 to TRBJ1-1, with 11 nucleotides matching TRBD1. V shed 2 bases, J shed 1 base, and the junction held 0 bases outside the gene matches. The CDR3 has 15 residues. Germline V gene sequence: CDR1 KGHSH, CDR2 LQKENI. The CDR3 is CASSPGQGANTEAFF. CDR3 coding DNA: TGTGCCAGCTCACCAGGACAGGGGGCGAACACTGAAGCTTTCTTT.

As to this clone: A much larger clone differs from this one at a single base, so this may be a read error. The identical CDR3 is also encoded by other nucleotide sequences in the sample. The chain uses TRBV9 and TRBJ2-7; TRBD1 matches at 9 bases. The germline gives CDR1 SGDLS, CDR2 YYNGEE. V dropped 8 bases and J dropped 4; count of bases not matched to a gene: 13. The CDR3 length is 15 residues. In nucleotides, the CDR3 is TGTGCCAGTTGCATCGGACAGGGGACGGCATACGAGCAGTACTTC. Protein sequence: CASCIGQGTAYEQYF.

By sample share, this clone is medium-sized. V and J are TRBV12-3 or TRBV12-4 and TRBJ2-1; 9 bases fit TRBD2. V was clipped by 2 bases and J by 8 bases; unmatched bases: 4. This CDR3 is built from 14 residues. In DNA, the CDR3 is TGTGCCAGCAGTTTATCGGCGGGGGGGTATGAGCAGTTCTTC. It encodes CASSLSAGGYEQFF.

This clone was counted many times. V is TRBV12-3 or TRBV12-4 and J is TRBJ1-3; 8 nucleotides align to TRBD1. The CDR3 contains 15 residues. J gave up 3 bases and V 1 base, and 2 bases lay outside the gene matches. The CDR3 loop is CASSLGGQGGNTIYF. Written as DNA, the CDR3 is TGTGCCAGCAGTTTAGGCGGACAGGGTGGAAACACCATATATTTT.

This clone has at least ten counts. The J gene is TRBJ2-3, the V gene TRBV10-1; 11 nucleotides line up with TRBD2. The germline CDR1 and CDR2 sequences are WNHNN and SYGVQD (reference sequence). The trim removed 5 bases at V and 2 bases at J, leaving 6 bases unmatched. CDR3 length equals 16 residues. The CDR3, as DNA: TGCGCCAGCAGTCTACTAGCGGGGGCCCTCACAGATACGCAGTATTTT. Protein product: CASSLLAGALTDTQYF.

This clone was seen at least ten times. The chain uses TRBV9 and TRBJ1-1; 8 bases align to TRBD1. V trimming: 3 bases; J trimming: 3 bases; junction bases outside the gene matches: 7. The length of the CDR3 is 15 residues. Germline CDR1 reads SGDLS; CDR2 reads YYNGEE. Here the CDR3 reads CASSGRQGWDTEAFF. In DNA form, the CDR3 reads TGTGCCAGCAGCGGGAGACAGGGGTGGGACACTGAAGCTTTCTTT. The complete variable domain, with remaining parts taken from reference TRBV9 and TRBJ1-1, reads DSGVTQTPKHLITATGQRVTLRCSPRSGDLSVYWYQQSLDQGLQFLIQYYNGEERAKGNILERFSAQQFPDLHSELNLSSLELGDSALYFCASSGRQGWDTEAFFGQGTRLTVV.

This clone appeared many times. The chain is built from TRBV4-2 and TRBJ1-2; maybe TRBD1 (6 bases). V was shortened by 0 bases and J by 4 bases, with 12 bases between the two germline ends. The CDR3 is 15 amino acids. From germline, CDR1 is LGHNA and CDR2 YNFKEQ. CDR3 nucleotide sequence: TGTGCCAGCAGCCAAGACACACAGGGTACCTATGGCTACACCTTC. This codes for CASSQDTQGTYGYTF.

This clone has a handful of counts. This chain uses TRBV7-3 with TRBJ2-1; TRBD2 matches at 12 bases. J lost 4 bases, V lost 5 bases, and 12 bases had no gene match. Germline assignment: CDR1 SGHTA and CDR2 FQGTGA. The CDR3 spans 18 residues. CDR3 amino acids: CASSPKASGGAGYNEQFF. In nucleotides, the CDR3 is TGTGCCAGCAGCCCAAAGGCTAGCGGGGGGGCCGGTTACAATGAGCAGTTCTTC.

This clone was found a few times. This specimen includes other DNA sequences encoding the same CDR3. The genes are TRBV9 and TRBJ2-7; 7 bases are shared with TRBD1. This CDR3 comprises 15 residues. The germline V gene encodes CDR1 SGDLS and CDR2 YYNGEE. Here the CDR3 reads CVISFKQGTAYEQYF. The CDR3 DNA follows: TGTGTCATTAGTTTCAAACAGGGGACGGCCTACGAGCAGTACTTC. Filled out from reference TRBV9 and TRBJ2-7, the complete variable domain reads DSGVTQTPKHLITATGQRVTLRCSPRSGDLSVYWYQQSLDQGLQFLIQYYNGEERAKGNILERFSAQQFPDLHSELNLSSLELGDSALYFCVISFKQGTAYEQYFGPGTRLTVT.

This clone was recorded many times. The chain is built from TRBV19 and TRBJ1-2, with 7 bases fitting TRBD1. This CDR3 region has 15 residues. CDR1 is LNHDA and CDR2 is SQIVND in the germline V gene (reference sequence). V lost 6 bases and J lost 7; bases outside the gene matches: 14. CDR3 loop: CASSATGETYFGYTF. DNA of the CDR3: TGTGCCAGTAGCGCTACAGGGGAGACTTACTTTGGCTACACCTTC.

In this sample, this clone turned up many times. This chain uses TRBV11-2 with TRBJ1-3, with unresolved D. The CDR3 has 14 amino acids. The V gene lost 5 bases and the J gene lost 4 bases, with 12 bases spanning the gap. CDR1 and CDR2 (germline): SGHAT, FQNNGV. CDR3 region: CASSVEGGGNTIYF. Here the CDR3 DNA reads TGTGCCAGCAGCGTTGAGGGTGGAGGAAACACCATATATTTT.

This clone was observed many times. This chain uses TRBV2 with TRBJ2-7, with 7 bases that match TRBD2. Germline CDR1 reads SNHLY; CDR2 reads FYNNEI. V shed 4 bases, J shed 0 bases, and the junction held 3 bases outside the gene matches. CDR3 length: 14 residues. The CDR3 is CASSGRGSSYEQYF. The DNA for the CDR3 is TGTGCCAGCAGTGGGCGGGGGAGCTCCTACGAGCAGTACTTC.

The chain joins TRBV11-2 to TRBJ2-7; the D call may be TRBD1 or TRBD2 (5 bases each). Germline CDR1 is SGHAT and CDR2 is FQNNGV. V dropped 5 bases and J dropped 0 bases, with 14 bases sitting between them. The CDR3 is 15 residues long. This CDR3 is CASSARETFSYEQYF. CDR3 sequence (DNA): TGTGCCAGCAGCGCCAGGGAGACGTTCTCCTACGAGCAGTACTTC.

This clone showed up many times. This chain links TRBV28 with TRBJ1-6; 7 nucleotides align to TRBD1. The germline CDR1 and CDR2 sequences are MDHEN and SYDVKM. Germline trimming cut 8 bases from V and 9 bases from J; bases unmatched to any gene: 10. This CDR3 contains 14 residues. The CDR3 is CASLSTGTGSPLHF. CDR3 nucleotides: TGTGCCAGCCTTTCGACAGGGACGGGTTCACCCCTCCACTTT.

This chain connects TRBV27 to TRBJ1-2; D is possibly TRBD1 (5 bases). Germline CDR1 MNHEY, CDR2 SMNVEV (reference sequence). The CDR3 is made up of 12 amino acids. With 9 bases removed from V and 2 bases from J, the gap between germline ends came to 10 bases. In DNA form, the CDR3 reads TGTGCCAGTAAGACAGAGAACTATGGCTACACCTTC. Translation: CASKTENYGYTF.

The sample holds many counts of this clone. The genes are TRBV18 and TRBJ2-2; D is possibly TRBD1 or TRBD2 (6 bases each). The CDR3 is 15 amino acids. CDR1 and CDR2 (germline): KGHSH, LQKENI. Trimming removed 4 bases from V and 4 bases from J, with 13 bases in between. DNA of the CDR3: TGTGCCAGCTCACAACAGGGAGGAGGCACCGGGGAGCTGTTTTTT. Translation gives CASSQQGGGTGELFF.